This T cell receptor beta chain originates from a study of identifying expanded T cells in peripheral blood. This clone was seen once. The CDR3 contains 14 residues. Germline V gene data show CDR1 as MGHDK and CDR2 as SYGVNS. V lost 4 bases and J lost 6; bases outside the gene matches: 5. Sequencing was performed with immunoSEQ multiplex PCR; in TCRdb, only in-frame clones are kept and a portion is missing. The sample has about 100,000 clones; 88% are singletons. Sequencing was carried out using blood. This TCR derives from a person aged 18 to 75 in good health. V and J are TRBV25-1 and TRBJ1-3, with TRBD1 matching over 8 bases. The DNA for the CDR3 is TGTGCCAGCAGTGCCAGACAGGGGTTAAACACCATATATTTT. Its translation: CASSARQGLNTIYF.